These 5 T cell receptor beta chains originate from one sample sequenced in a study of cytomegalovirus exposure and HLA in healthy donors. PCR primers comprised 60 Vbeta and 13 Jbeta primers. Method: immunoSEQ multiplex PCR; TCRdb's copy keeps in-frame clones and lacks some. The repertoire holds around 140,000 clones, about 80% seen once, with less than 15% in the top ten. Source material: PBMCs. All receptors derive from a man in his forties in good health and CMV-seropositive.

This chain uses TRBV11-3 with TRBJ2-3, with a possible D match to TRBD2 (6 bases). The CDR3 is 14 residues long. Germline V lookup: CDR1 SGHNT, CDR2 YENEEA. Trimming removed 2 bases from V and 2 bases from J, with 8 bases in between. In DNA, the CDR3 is TGTGCCAGCAGCTTATCGGGGGTCACAGATACGCAGTATTTT. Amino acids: CASSLSGVTDTQYF. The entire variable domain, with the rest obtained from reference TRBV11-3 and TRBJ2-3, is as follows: EAGVVQSPRYKIIEKKQPVAFWCNPISGHNTLYWYLQNLGQGPELLIRYENEEAVDDSQLPKDRFSAERLKGVDSTLKIQPAELGDSAVYLCASSLSGVTDTQYFGPGTRLTVL.

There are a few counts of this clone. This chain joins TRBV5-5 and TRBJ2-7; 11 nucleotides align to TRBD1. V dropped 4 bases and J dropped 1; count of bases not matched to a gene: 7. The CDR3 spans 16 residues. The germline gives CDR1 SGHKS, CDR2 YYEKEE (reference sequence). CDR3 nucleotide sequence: TGTGCCAGCAGCCGTTCCGGACAGGGGGCTTCCTACGAGCAGTACTTC. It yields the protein CASSRSGQGASYEQYF.

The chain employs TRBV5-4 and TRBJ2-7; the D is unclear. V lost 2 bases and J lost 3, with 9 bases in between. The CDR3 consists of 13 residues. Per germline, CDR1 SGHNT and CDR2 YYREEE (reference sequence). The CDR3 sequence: CASSFRGSYEQYF. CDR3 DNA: TGTGCCAGCAGCTTTCGTGGTAGCTACGAGCAGTACTTC. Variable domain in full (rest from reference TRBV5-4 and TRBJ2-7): ETGVTQSPTHLIKTRGQQVTLRCSSQSGHNTVSWYQQALGQGPQFIFQYYREEENGRGNFPPRFSGLQFPNYSSELNVNALELDDSALYLCASSFRGSYEQYFGPGTRLTVT.

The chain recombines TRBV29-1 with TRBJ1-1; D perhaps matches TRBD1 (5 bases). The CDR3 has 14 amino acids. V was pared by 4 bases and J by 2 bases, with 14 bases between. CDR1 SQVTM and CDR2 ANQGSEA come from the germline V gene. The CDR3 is CSVGGILSNTEAFF. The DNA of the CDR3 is TGCAGCGTTGGGGGCATACTTAGTAACACTGAAGCTTTCTTT.

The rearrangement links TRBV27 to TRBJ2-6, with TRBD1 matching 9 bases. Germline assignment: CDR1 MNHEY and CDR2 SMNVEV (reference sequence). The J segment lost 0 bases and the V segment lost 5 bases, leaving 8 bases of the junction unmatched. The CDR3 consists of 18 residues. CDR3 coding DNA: TGTGCCAGCAGTATTCGGGACAGGGCTTTCTCTGGGGCCAACGTCCTGACTTTC. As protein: CASSIRDRAFSGANVLTF.